This TCR beta chain was obtained from a study of cytomegalovirus exposure and HLA in healthy donors. Samples came from healthy bone marrow donors. A multiplex PCR was run with 60 Vbeta primers and 13 Jbeta primers. Repertoires were generated with immunoSEQ multiplex PCR, while TCRdb's copy carries only in-frame clones and drops some. The sample has about 140,000 clones, around 80% seen once. The trim removed 3 bases at V and 4 bases at J, leaving 15 bases unmatched. The CDR3 covers 19 residues. Germline V gene sequence: CDR1 KGHSH, CDR2 LQKENI. This clonotype originated in a man aged 45-65 years in good health and CMV-seronegative. Sequencing was done on a sample of PBMCs. The chain recombines TRBV18 with TRBJ1-1; TRBD1 matches 12 bases. In DNA form, the CDR3 reads TGTGCCAGCTCACCCCGGGGGGGACAGGGGGCAATTGTGAGCACTGAAGCTTTCTTT. The encoded protein is CASSPRGGQGAIVSTEAFF.